These 20 T cell receptor beta chains were all obtained from the same sample, sequenced in a study of T-cell reconstitution after alpha-beta-depleted transplantation in children. The TCRbeta library was prepared with unique molecular identifiers. Via MiXCR, TCRdb re-called the PCR reads, giving one row per CDR3 protein. Of nearly 550,000 distinct CDR3 sequences in the sample, 15% to 20% are singletons; the top ten hold roughly 3.3%. The sample was PBMCs from the stem cell graft donor, taken from the stem cell graft. The receptors derive from a human donor who donated a stem cell graft to a child with acute lymphoblastic leukemia.

This clonotype was seen a handful of times. The gene calls are TRBV12-3 or TRBV12-4 and TRBJ2-1; D is ambiguous. The CDR3 has 10 amino acids. The V end was cut by 8 bases, the J end by 8 bases, with 7 bases between. The DNA of the CDR3 is TGTGCCAGCCTCCCGGATGAGCAGTTCTTC. Its translation: CASLPDEQFF.

This CDR3 is CASSSSLKQGYGYTF. In DNA, the CDR3 is TGCGCCAGCAGCTCCTCCTTAAAACAGGGATATGGCTACACCTTC. The chain has TRBV5-1 and TRBJ1-2, with D maybe TRBD1 (6 bases). CDR3 size: 15 residues. The ends were cut back, 3 bases at V and 5 bases at J, with 17 bases in the middle. Per germline, CDR1 SGHRS and CDR2 YFSETQ.

The sample holds a few counts of this clonotype. V gene TRBV27 combines with J gene TRBJ1-2, with 7 positions matching TRBD1. J was trimmed by 2 bases and V by 5 bases; bases with no gene match: 2. CDR3 length equals 13 residues. Germline assignment: CDR1 MNHEY and CDR2 SMNVEV (reference sequence). The CDR3 sequence is CASSTTGNYGYTF. Here the CDR3 DNA reads TGTGCCAGCAGTACGACAGGGAACTATGGCTACACCTTC.

The chain links TRBV9 to TRBJ2-4; TRBD1 matches 7 bases. The CDR3 sequence is 18 residues long. Germline trimming cut 0 bases from V and 0 bases from J; bases unmatched to any gene: 9. Per the germline V gene, CDR1 is SGDLS and CDR2 is YYNGEE. The chain's CDR3 is CASSVGGGPGLAKNIQYF. For the CDR3, the DNA is TGTGCCAGCAGCGTAGGAGGGGGCCCGGGTCTAGCCAAAAACATTCAGTACTTC.

This clonotype was found a few times. The V call is TRBV6-5, the J call TRBJ2-5, with D maybe TRBD2 (6 bases). The CDR3 length is 16 residues. CDR1 MNHEY and CDR2 SVGAGI come from the germline V gene. Trimming took off 2 bases at V and 4 bases at J, with 17 bases between the two ends. CDR3 nucleotide sequence: TGTGCCAGCAGTTACCGCGGGACCTCCTTAACAGAGACCCAGTACTTC. Translation gives CASSYRGTSLTETQYF.

In this sample, this clonotype turned up a few times. The rearrangement links TRBV5-1 to TRBJ2-3; TRBD2 aligns across 8 bases. V shed 4 bases, J shed 0 bases, and the junction held 7 bases outside the gene matches. The CDR3 is 16 amino acids. Germline-derived CDR1 and CDR2 are SGHRS and YFSETQ. This CDR3 is CASSPSGSTSTDTQYF. The CDR3 DNA reads TGCGCCAGCAGCCCAAGCGGGAGCACAAGCACAGATACGCAGTATTTT.

V is TRBV29-1 and J is TRBJ2-1; TRBD2 aligns across 10 bases. The CDR3 has 12 amino acids. The junction had 6 bases not matched to a gene; V was cut back by 7 bases and J by 9 bases. Per germline, CDR1 SQVTM and CDR2 ANQGSEA. CDR3 region: CSAAGGPFEQFF. The CDR3 DNA reads TGCAGCGCAGCGGGAGGGCCTTTTGAGCAGTTCTTC.

The chain has TRBV20-1 and TRBJ2-2, with 7 bases fitting TRBD2. Trimming at V came to 1 base and at J to 4 bases, leaving 6 bases not matched to a gene. Germline assignment: CDR1 DFQATT and CDR2 SNEGSKA (reference sequence). The length of the CDR3 is 15 residues. The CDR3 loop is CSARGAGEGTGELFF. CDR3 nucleotides: TGCAGTGCTAGAGGGGCGGGAGAGGGCACCGGGGAGCTGTTTTTT.

This sequence joins TRBV15 and TRBJ2-1; TRBD2 matches at 7 bases. This CDR3 comprises 12 residues. The germline gives CDR1 LNHNV, CDR2 YYDKDF (reference sequence). Unmatched junction bases numbered 4, after V lost 4 bases and J lost 10 bases. CDR3 region: CATSTTRGEQFF. CDR3 sequence (DNA): TGTGCCACCAGCACGACGCGGGGGGAGCAGTTCTTC.

This chain links TRBV12-3 or TRBV12-4 with TRBJ2-1; no clear D. The CDR3 is 12 residues long. Deletions cut 4 bases from V and 15 bases from J, with 16 bases between. Here the CDR3 DNA reads TGTGCCAGCAGTTACCCGACGGGTTTAAGGTTCTTC. Its protein is CASSYPTGLRFF.

The chain has TRBV2 and TRBJ2-7; D is unclear. Germline lookup yields CDR1 SNHLY and CDR2 FYNNEI. The length of the CDR3 is 12 residues. With 7 bases removed from V and 6 bases from J, the gap between germline ends came to 13 bases. Written as DNA, the CDR3 is TGTGCCAGCATTACAAAGATCTCCGAGCAGTACTTC. It yields the protein CASITKISEQYF.

The chain carries TRBV5-1 and TRBJ1-5; D is perhaps TRBD1 (6 bases). The germline gives CDR1 SGHRS, CDR2 YFSETQ. The CDR3 is 15 amino acids. V was pared by 3 bases and J by 6 bases, with 16 bases between. CDR3 sequence reads: CASSSQGGEGQPQHF. The CDR3 nucleotides are TGCGCCAGCAGCTCACAGGGTGGAGAGGGTCAGCCCCAGCATTTT. The whole variable domain, remainder taken from reference TRBV5-1 and TRBJ1-5, is KAGVTQTPRYLIKTRGQQVTLSCSPISGHRSVSWYQQTPGQGLQFLFEYFSETQRNKGNFPGRFSGRQFSNSRSEMNVSTLELGDSALYLCASSSQGGEGQPQHFGDGTRLSIL.

This clonotype was counted between two and nine times. The CDR3 DNA reads TGTGCCAGCAGTTTAAGCAAGGGGAACACCATATATTTT. Its translation: CASSLSKGNTIYF. The rearrangement links TRBV12-3 or TRBV12-4 to TRBJ1-3, with D maybe TRBD1 (5 bases). The CDR3 runs 13 residues. The V and J ends lost 2 bases and 7 bases respectively, with 9 bases between them.

Remarks on this clonotype: Possible read error: a much larger clone is one base away. The V gene is TRBV11-2, the J gene TRBJ2-7; no clear D gene. The V gene's germline CDR1 is SGHAT and CDR2 FQNNGV. This CDR3 is 14 amino acids long. Deletions cut 1 base from V and 2 bases from J, with 9 bases between. CDR3 DNA sequence: TGTGCCAGCAGCTTAGTTCAGCGAACCTACGAGCAGTACTTC. Protein sequence: CASSLVQRTYEQYF.

V and J are TRBV27 and TRBJ2-7; a possible D gene is TRBD2 (5 bases). The V end was cut by 5 bases, the J end by 2 bases, with 13 bases between. In germline, CDR1 is MNHEY, CDR2 SMNVEV (reference sequence). The CDR3 contains 14 residues. The CDR3 DNA reads TGTGCCAGCAGTGGAGGACTCGAGCCCTACGAGCAGTACTTC. Translating it yields CASSGGLEPYEQYF.

This chain connects TRBV12-3 or TRBV12-4 to TRBJ1-1, with D maybe TRBD1 (6 bases). V was clipped by 3 bases and J by 1 base, with 15 bases between them. The CDR3 is made up of 16 amino acids. DNA for the CDR3: TGTGCCAGCAGTTTCGTCAGGGGCTTCGGGAACACTGAAGCTTTCTTT. Translated: CASSFVRGFGNTEAFF.

The chain has TRBV19 and TRBJ1-5; a possible D gene is TRBD1 (6 bases). This CDR3 region has 15 residues. CDR1 is LNHDA and CDR2 is SQIVND in the germline V gene (reference sequence). V was trimmed by 5 bases and J by 0 bases, leaving 11 bases between them. The CDR3 region has the DNA TGTGCCAGTAGTGTAACAGGGAATAGCAATCAGCCCCAGCATTTT. It codes for CASSVTGNSNQPQHF. Variable domain in full (rest from reference TRBV19 and TRBJ1-5): DGGITQSPKYLFRKEGQNVTLSCEQNLNHDAMYWYRQDPGQGLRLIYYSQIVNDFQKGDIAEGYSVSREKKESFPLTVTSAQKNPTAFYLCASSVTGNSNQPQHFGDGTRLSIL.

The gene calls are TRBV11-2 and TRBJ2-7; TRBD1 aligns across 7 bases. V lost 5 bases and J lost 5; bases outside the gene matches: 12. In germline, CDR1 is SGHAT, CDR2 FQNNGV. The CDR3 runs 15 residues. CDR3 bases: TGTGCCAGCAGCCCTAGAGACAGGGCTACCCACGAGCAGTACTTC. This encodes CASSPRDRATHEQYF.

V and J are TRBV9 and TRBJ1-5, with D perhaps matching TRBD1 (5 bases). The CDR3 spans 14 residues. The V end lost 1 base, the J end lost 5 bases, and 10 bases lay between the germline ends. Germline V gives CDR1 SGDLS, CDR2 YYNGEE. Here the CDR3 DNA reads TGTGCCAGCAGCGTATCGGGGGGGGATCAGCCCCAGCATTTT. This translates into CASSVSGGDQPQHF.

J is TRBJ2-7 and V is TRBV29-1, with 8 bases fitting TRBD2. The trim removed 4 bases at V and 3 bases at J, leaving 8 bases unmatched. This CDR3 has 14 residues. Germline assignment: CDR1 SQVTM and CDR2 ANQGSEA. CDR3 coding DNA: TGCAGCGTTGTCGGGGGGGACACTTACTACGAGCAGTACTTC. As protein: CSVVGGDTYYEQYF.